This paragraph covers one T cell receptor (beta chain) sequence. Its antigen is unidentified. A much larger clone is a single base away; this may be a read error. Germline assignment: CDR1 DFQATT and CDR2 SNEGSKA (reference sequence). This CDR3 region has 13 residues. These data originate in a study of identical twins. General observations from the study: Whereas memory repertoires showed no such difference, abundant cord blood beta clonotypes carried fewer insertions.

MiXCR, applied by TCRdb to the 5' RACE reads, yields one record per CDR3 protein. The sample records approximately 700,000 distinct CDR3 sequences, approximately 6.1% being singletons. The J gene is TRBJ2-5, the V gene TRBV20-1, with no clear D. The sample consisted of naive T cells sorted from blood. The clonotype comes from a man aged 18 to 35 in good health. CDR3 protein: CSARPQKKETLYF. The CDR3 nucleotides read TGCAGTGCTCGACCACAGAAAAAAGAGACCCTGTACTTC.